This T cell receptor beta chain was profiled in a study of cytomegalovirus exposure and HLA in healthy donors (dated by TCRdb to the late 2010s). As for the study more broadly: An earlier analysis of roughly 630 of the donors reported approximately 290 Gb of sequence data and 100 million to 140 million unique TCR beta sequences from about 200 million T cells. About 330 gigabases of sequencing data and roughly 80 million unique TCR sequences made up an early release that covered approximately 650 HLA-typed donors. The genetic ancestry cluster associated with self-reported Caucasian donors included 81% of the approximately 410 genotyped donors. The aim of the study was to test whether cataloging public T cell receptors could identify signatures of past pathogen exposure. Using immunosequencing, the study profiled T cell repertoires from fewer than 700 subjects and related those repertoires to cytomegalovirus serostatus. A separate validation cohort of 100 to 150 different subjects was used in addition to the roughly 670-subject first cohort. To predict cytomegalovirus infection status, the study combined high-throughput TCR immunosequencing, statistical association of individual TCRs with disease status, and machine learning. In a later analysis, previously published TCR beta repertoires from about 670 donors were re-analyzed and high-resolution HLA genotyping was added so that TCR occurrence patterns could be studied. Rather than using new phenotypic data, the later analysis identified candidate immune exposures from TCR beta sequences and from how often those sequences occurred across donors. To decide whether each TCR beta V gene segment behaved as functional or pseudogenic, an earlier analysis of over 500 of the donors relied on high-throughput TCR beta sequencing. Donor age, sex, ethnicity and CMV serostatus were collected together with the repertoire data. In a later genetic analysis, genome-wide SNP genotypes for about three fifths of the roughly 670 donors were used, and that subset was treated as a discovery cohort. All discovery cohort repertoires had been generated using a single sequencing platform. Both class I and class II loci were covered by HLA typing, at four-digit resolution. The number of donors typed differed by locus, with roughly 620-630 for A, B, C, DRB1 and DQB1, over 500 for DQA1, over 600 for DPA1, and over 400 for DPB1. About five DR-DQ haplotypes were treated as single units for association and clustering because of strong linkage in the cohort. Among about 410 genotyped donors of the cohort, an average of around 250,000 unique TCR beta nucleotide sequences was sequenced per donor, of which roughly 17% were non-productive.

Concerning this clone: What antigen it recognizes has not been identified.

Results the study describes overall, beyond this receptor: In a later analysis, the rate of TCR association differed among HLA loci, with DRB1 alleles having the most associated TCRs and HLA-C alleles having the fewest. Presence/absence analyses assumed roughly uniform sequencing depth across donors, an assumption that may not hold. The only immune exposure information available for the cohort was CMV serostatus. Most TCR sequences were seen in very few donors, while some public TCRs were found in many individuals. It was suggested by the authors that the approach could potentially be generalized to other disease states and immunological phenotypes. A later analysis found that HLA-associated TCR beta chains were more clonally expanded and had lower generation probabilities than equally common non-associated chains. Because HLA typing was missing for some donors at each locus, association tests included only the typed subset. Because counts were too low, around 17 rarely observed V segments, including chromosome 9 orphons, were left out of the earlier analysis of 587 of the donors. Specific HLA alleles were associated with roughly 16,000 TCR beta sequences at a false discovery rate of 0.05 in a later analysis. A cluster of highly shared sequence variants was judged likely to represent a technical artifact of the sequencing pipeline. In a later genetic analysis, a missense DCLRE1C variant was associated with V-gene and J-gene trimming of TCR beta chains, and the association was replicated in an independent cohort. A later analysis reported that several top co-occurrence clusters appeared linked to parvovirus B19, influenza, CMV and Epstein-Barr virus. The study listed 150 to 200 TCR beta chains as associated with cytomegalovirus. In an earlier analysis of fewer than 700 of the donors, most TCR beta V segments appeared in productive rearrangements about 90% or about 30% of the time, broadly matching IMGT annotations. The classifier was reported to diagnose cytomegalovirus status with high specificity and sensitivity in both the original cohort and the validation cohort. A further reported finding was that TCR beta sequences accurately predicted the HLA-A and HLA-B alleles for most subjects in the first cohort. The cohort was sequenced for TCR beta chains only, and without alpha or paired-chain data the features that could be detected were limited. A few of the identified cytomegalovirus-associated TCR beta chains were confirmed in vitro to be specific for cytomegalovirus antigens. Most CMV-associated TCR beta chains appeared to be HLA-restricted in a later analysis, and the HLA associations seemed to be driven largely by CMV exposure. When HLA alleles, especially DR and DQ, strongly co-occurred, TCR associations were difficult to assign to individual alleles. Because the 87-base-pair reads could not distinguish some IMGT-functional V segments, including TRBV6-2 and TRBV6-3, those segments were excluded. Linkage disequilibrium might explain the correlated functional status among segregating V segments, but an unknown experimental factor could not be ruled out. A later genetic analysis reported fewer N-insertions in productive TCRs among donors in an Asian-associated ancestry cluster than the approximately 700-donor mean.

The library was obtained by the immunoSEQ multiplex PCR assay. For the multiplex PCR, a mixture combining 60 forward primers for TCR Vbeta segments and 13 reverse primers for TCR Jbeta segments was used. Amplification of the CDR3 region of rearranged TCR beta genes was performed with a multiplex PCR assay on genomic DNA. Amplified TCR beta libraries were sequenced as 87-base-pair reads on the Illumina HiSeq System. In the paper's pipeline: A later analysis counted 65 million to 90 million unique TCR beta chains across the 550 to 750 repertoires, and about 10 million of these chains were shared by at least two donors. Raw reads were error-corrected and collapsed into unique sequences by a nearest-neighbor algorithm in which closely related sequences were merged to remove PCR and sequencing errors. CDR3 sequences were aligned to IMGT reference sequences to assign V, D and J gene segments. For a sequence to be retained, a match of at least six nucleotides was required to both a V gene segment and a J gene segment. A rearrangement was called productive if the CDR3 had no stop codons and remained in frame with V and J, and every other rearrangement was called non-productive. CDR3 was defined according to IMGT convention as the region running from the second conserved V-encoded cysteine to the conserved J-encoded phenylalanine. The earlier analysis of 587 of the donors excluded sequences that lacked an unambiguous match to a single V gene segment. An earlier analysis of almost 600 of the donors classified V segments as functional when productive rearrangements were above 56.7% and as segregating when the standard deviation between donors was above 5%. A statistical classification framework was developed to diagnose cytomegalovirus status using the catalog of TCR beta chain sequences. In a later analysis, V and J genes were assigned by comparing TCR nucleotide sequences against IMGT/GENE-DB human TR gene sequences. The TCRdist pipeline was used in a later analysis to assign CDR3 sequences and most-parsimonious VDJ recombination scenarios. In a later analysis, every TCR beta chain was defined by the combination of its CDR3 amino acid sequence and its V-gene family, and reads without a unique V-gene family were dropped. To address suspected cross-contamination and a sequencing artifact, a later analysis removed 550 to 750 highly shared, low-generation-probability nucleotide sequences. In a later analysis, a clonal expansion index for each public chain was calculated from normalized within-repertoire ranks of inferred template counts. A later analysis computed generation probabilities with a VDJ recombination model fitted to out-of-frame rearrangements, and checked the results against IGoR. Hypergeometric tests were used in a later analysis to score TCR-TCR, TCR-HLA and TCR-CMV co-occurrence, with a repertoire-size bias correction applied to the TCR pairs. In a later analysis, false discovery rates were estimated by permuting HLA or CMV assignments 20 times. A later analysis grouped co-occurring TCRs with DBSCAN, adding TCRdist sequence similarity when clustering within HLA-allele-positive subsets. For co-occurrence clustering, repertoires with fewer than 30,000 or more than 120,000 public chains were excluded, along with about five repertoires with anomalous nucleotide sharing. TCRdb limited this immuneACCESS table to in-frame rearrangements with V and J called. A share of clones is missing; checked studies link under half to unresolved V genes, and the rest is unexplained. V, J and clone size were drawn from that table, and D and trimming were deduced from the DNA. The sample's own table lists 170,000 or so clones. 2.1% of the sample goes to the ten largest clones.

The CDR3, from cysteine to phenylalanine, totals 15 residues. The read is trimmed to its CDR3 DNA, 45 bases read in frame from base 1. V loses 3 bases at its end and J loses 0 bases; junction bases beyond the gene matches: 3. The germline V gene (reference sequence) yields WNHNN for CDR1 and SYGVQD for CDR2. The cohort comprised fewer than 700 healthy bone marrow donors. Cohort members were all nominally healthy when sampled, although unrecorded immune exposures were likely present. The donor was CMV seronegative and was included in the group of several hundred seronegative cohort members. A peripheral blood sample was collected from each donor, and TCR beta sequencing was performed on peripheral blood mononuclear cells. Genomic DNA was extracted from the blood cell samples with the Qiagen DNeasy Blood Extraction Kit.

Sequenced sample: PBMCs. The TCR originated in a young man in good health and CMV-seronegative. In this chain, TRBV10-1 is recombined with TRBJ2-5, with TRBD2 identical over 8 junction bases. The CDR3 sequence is CASSDRLANQETQYF. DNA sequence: TGCGCCAGCAGTGACCGACTAGCGAACCAAGAGACCCAGTACTTC.